This T cell receptor beta chain comes out of a study of post-analysis software for immune sequencing data. Whole-study context: Both relapsing-remitting and secondary progressive multiple sclerosis featured among the disease courses, as did progressive-relapsing multiple sclerosis.

A word on this clonotype: Its specificity is unknown.

Unique molecular identifiers were built into the TCR beta cDNA libraries. TCRdb used MiXCR to reprocess the PCR reads, holding one entry per CDR3 protein. This table has about 260,000 distinct CDR3 sequences, 35% to 45% appearing once. Findings and limits, study-wide: About five TRBV segments, including TRBV5-6, TRBV5-1 and TRBV20-1, were more frequent in patients than controls.

Trimming shortened V by 6 bases and J by 2 bases, and 17 bases separated the two germline ends. This CDR3 region has 16 residues. Per the germline V gene, CDR1 is MNHNS and CDR2 is SASEGT. The chain couples TRBV6-1 to TRBJ1-5; no definite D call. Specimen: blood. This TCR was sampled from a girl aged 5 to 17 with multiple sclerosis. The CDR3 loop reads CASSAGRGIGNQPQHF. As DNA, the CDR3 is TGTGCCAGCAGCGCCGGGCGGGGAATAGGCAATCAGCCCCAGCATTTT.